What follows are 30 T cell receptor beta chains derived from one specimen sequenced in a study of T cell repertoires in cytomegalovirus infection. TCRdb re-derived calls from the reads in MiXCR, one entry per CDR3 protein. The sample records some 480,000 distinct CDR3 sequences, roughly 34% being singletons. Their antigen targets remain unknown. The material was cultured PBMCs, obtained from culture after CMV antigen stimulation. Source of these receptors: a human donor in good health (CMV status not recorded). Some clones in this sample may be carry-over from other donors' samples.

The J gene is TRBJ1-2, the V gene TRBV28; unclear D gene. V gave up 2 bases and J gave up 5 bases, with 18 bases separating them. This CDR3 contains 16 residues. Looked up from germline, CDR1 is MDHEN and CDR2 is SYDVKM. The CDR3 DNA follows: TGTGCCAGCAGTTTAGTCCCAGTGTTGGCGGGATATGGCTACACCTTC. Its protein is CASSLVPVLAGYGYTF.

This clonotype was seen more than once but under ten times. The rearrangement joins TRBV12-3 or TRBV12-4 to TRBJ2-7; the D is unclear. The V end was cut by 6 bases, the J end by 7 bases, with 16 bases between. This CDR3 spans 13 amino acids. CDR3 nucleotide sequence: TGTGCCAGCAGCCTCATGGCGACTGAAGAGCAGTACTTC. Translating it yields CASSLMATEEQYF.

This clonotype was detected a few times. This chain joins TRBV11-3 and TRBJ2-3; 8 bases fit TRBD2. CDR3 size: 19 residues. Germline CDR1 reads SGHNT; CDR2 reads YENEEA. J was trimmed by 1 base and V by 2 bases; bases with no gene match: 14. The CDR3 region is CASSLRSRSGKGGTDTQYF. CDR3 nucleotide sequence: TGTGCCAGCAGCTTACGAAGTCGTAGCGGGAAAGGTGGCACAGATACGCAGTATTTT.

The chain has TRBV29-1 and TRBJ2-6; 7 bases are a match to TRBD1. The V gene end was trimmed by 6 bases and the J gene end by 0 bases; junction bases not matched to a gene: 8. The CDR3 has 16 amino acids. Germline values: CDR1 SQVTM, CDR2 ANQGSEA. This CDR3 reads CSVETGSGSGANVLTF. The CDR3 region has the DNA TGCAGCGTGGAGACAGGGAGCGGCTCTGGGGCCAACGTCCTGACTTTC.

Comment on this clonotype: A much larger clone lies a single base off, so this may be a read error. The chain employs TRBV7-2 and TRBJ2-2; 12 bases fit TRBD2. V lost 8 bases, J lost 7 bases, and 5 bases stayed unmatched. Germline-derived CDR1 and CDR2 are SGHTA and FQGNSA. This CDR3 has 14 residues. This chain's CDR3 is CASQGLAGFGELFF. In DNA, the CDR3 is TGTGCCAGCCAGGGACTAGCGGGCTTCGGGGAGCTGTTTTTT.

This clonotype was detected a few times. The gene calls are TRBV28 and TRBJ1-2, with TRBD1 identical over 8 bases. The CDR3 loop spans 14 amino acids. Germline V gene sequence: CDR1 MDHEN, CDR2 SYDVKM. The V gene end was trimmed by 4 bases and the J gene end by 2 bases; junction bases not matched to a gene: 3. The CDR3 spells CASSSRTGNYGYTF. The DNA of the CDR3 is TGTGCCAGCAGTTCCAGGACAGGGAACTATGGCTACACCTTC.

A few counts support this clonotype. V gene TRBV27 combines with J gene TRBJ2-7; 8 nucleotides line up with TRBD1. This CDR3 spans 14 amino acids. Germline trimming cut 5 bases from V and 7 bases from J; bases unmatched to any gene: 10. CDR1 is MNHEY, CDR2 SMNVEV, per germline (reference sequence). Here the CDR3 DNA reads TGTGCCAGCAGTATATTAGACAGGGGCGGGGAGCAGTACTTC. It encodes CASSILDRGGEQYF.

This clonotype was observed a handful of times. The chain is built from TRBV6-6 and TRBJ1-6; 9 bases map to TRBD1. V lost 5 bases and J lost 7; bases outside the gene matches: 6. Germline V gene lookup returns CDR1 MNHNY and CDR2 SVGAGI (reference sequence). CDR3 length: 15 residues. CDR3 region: CASSGNRGRNSPLHF. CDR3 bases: TGTGCCAGCAGTGGTAACAGGGGGCGGAATTCACCCCTCCACTTT.

CDR3 in DNA: TGTGCCATCAGTCCCGGAGGGGGAAACAATCAGCCCCAGCATTTT. Amino acid sequence: CAISPGGGNNQPQHF. The chain is built from TRBV10-3 and TRBJ1-5, with D perhaps TRBD1 (6 bases). The CDR3 covers 15 residues. The germline V and J ends were trimmed by 5 bases and 3 bases, with 14 bases remaining between them. Germline values: CDR1 ENHRY, CDR2 SYGVKD.

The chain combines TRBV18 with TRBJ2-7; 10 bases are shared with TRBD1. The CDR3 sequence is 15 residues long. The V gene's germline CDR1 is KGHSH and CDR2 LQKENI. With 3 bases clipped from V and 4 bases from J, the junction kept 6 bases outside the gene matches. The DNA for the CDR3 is TGTGCCAGCTCACCCGGGACAGGGGACGGATACGAGCAGTACGTC. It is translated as CASSPGTGDGYEQYV.

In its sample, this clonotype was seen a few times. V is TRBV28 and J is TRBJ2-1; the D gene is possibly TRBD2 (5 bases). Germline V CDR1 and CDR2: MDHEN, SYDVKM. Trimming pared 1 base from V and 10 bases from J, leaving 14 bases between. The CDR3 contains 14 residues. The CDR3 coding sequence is TGTGCCAGCAGTTTATTCCTGGCCCGGAGGGAGCAGTTCTTC. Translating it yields CASSLFLARREQFF.

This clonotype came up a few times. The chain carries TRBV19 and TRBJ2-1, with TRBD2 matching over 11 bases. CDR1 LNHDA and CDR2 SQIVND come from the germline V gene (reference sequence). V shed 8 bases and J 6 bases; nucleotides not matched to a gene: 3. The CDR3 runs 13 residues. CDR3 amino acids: CASSSGRPNEQFF. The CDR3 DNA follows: TGTGCCAGTTCTAGCGGGAGGCCCAATGAGCAGTTCTTC.

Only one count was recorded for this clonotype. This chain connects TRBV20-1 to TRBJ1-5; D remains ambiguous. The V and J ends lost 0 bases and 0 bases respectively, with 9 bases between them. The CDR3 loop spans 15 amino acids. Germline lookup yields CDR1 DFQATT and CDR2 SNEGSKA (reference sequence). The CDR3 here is CSARDGAGSNQPQHF. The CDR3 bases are TGCAGTGCTAGAGATGGTGCAGGTAGCAATCAGCCCCAGCATTTT.

The DNA of the CDR3 is TGTGCCAGCAGCGCACAGGGTACGAACACTGAAGCTTTCTTT. Translated: CASSAQGTNTEAFF. The J gene is TRBJ1-1, the V gene TRBV2; possible D gene TRBD1, 6 bases. The CDR3 totals 14 residues. From germline, CDR1 is SNHLY and CDR2 FYNNEI. V was shortened by 6 bases and J by 1 base, with 12 bases between the two germline ends.

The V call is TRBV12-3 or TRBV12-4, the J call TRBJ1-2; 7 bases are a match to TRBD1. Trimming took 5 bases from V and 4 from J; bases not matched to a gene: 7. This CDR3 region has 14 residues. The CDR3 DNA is TGTGCCAGCAGTACTCATACAGGGGTCTATGGCTACACCTTC. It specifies CASSTHTGVYGYTF.

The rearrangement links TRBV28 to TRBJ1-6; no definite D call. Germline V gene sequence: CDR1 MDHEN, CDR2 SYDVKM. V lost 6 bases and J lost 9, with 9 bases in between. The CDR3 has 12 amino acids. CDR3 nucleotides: TGTGCCAGCAGGAGTGAAGGTTCACCCCTCCACTTT. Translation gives CASRSEGSPLHF.

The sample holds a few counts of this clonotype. In DNA, the CDR3 is TGTGCCAGCAGTTTATCGGGACTAGCGGGAGGGGATGAGCAGTTCTTC. Its protein is CASSLSGLAGGDEQFF. The chain couples TRBV28 to TRBJ2-1, with TRBD2 identical over 16 bases. CDR3 length equals 16 residues. Germline CDR1 is MDHEN and CDR2 is SYDVKM. V lost 1 base, J lost 8 bases, and 2 bases stayed unmatched.

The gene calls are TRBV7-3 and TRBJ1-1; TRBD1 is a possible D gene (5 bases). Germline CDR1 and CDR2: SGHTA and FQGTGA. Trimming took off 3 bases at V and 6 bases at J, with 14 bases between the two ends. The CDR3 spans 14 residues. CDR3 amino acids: CASSFDGAAPEAFF. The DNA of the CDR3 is TGTGCCAGCAGCTTTGACGGGGCCGCACCTGAAGCTTTCTTT.

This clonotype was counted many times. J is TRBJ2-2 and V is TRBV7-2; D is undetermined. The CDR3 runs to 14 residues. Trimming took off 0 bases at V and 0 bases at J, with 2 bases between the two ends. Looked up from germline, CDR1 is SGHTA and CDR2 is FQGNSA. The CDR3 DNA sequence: TGTGCCAGCAGCTTAGCCGCGAACACCGGGGAGCTGTTTTTT. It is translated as CASSLAANTGELFF.

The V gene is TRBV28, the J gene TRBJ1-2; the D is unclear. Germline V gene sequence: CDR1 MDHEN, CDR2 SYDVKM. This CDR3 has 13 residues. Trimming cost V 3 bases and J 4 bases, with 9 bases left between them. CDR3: CASSFVAPYGYTF. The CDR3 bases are TGTGCCAGCAGTTTCGTGGCACCCTATGGCTACACCTTC.

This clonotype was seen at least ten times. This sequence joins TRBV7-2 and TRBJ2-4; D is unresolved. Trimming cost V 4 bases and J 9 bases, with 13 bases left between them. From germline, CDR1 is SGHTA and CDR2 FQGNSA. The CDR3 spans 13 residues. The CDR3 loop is CASSYQRSPIQYF. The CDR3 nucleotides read TGTGCCAGCAGCTACCAGAGGAGTCCCATTCAGTACTTC.

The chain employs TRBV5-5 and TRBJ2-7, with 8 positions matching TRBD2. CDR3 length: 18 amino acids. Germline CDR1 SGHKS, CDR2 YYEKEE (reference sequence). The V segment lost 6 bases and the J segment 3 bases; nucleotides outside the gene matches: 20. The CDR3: CASNIEPLTGRASYEQYF. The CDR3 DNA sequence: TGTGCCAGCAACATCGAACCGCTCACCGGGAGGGCAAGCTACGAGCAGTACTTC.

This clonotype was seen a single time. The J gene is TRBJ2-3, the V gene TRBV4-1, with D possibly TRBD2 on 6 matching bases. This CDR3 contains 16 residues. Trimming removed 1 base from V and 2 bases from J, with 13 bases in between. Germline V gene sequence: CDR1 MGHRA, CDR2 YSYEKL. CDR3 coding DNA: TGCGCCAGCAGCCAAGTGCCTAGCGTTTACACAGATACGCAGTATTTT. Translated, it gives CASSQVPSVYTDTQYF.

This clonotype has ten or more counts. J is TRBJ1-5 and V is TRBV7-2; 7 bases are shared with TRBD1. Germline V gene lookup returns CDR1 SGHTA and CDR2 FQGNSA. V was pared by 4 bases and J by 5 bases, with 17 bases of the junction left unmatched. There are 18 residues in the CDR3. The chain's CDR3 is CASSSTRQGTLGYQPQHF. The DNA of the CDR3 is TGTGCCAGCAGCTCGACCCGACAGGGCACCCTGGGATATCAGCCCCAGCATTTT.

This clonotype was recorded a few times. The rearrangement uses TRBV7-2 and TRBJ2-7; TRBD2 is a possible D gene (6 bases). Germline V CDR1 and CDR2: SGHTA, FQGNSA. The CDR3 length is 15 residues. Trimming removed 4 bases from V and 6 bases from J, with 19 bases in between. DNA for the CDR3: TGTGCCAGCAGCTCCTCGCGGGGCACCTTGGTCGAGCAGTACTTC. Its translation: CASSSSRGTLVEQYF.

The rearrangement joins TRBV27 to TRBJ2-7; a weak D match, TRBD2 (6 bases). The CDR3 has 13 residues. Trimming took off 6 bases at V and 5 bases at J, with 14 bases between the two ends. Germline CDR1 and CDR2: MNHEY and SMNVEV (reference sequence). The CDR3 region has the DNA TGTGCCAGCAGCGGACTGTCGGGGGACGAGCAGTACTTC. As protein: CASSGLSGDEQYF.

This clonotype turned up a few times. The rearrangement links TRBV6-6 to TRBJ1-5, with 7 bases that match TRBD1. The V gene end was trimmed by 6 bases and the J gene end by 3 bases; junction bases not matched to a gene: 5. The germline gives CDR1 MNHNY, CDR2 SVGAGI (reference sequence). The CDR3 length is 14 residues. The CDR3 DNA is TGTGCCAGCAGCACCACAGGGGTCAATCAGCCCCAGCATTTT. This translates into CASSTTGVNQPQHF.

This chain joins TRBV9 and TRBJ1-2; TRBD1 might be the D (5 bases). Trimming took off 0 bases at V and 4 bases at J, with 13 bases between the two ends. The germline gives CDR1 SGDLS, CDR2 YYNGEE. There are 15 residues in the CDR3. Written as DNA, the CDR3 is TGTGCCAGCAGCGTAGGATCCGTTGGGGGCTATGGCTACACCTTC. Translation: CASSVGSVGGYGYTF.

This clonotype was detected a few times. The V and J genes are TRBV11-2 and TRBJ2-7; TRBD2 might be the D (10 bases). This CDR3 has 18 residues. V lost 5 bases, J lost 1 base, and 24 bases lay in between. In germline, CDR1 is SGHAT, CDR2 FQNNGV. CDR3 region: CASSPGQGKGLASYEQYV. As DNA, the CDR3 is TGTGCCAGCAGCCCAGGACAGGGGAAGGGACTAGCGTCCTACGAGCAGTACGTC.

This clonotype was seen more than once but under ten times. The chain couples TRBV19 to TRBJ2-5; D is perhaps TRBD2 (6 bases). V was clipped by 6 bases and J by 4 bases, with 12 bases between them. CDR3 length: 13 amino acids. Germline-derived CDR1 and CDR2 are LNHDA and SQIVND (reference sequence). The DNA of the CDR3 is TGTGCCAGTAGCGGGAGTAGGGGAGAGACCCAGTACTTC. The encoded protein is CASSGSRGETQYF.